The clone carrying this T cell receptor beta chain came up a few times. The entry originates in a study of blood T cell repertoires in COVID-19. In the authors' workflow: Amplification with reference gene primers provided the estimates of nucleated cell counts. The table came from immunoSEQ multiplex PCR; TCRdb's copy has only in-frame clones and leaves some out. That table supplies the V and J calls and clone size; D and trimming were determined from the DNA. Of around 500,000 clones listed, approximately 87% are singletons. Germline loops: CDR1 SGHVS, CDR2 FQNEAQ. The trim removed 2 bases at V and 5 bases at J, leaving 1 base unmatched. This CDR3 spans 13 amino acids.

What was sequenced was PBMCs or T cells enriched from blood (not recorded which). This receptor was obtained from a woman between 40 and 55 years old who had recovered from COVID-19. This chain joins TRBV7-8 and TRBJ2-5, with TRBD2 matching 8 bases. CDR3 DNA sequence: TGTGCCAGCAGCTTAACGGGGGGGGAGACCCAGTACTTC. Translated, it gives CASSLTGGETQYF. The variable domain in full, with the rest retrieved from reference TRBV7-8 and TRBJ2-5, is GAGVSQSPRYKVAKRGQDVALRCDPISGHVSLFWYQQALGQGPEFLTYFQNEAQLDKSGLPSDRFFAERPEGSVSTLKIQRTQQEDSAVYLCASSLTGGETQYFGPGTRLLVL.